A single sample is the source of the 18 T cell receptor beta chains below, sequenced in a study of T cell repertoires in ileal Crohn's disease. The method was immunoSEQ multiplex PCR; TCRdb's version includes in-frame clones alone and lacks a portion of them. The sample shows approximately 7,300 clones, 78% of them seen only once. Time point defined: proximal margin of the surgical specimen (macroscopically non-inflamed). Sequencing was done on a sample of ileal tissue. Source of these receptors: an adult with Crohn's disease.

The chain joins TRBV25-1 to TRBJ2-7, with D perhaps TRBD2 (5 bases). The CDR3 covers 12 residues. V was shortened by 7 bases and J by 3 bases, with 10 bases between the two germline ends. The V gene's germline CDR1 is MGHDK and CDR2 SYGVNS. CDR3 protein: CASTPGNYEQYF. CDR3 DNA: TGTGCCAGCACACCCGGGAACTACGAGCAGTACTTC.

The V and J genes are TRBV28 and TRBJ1-4, with D unresolved. Trimming pared 5 bases from V and 8 bases from J, leaving 6 bases between. The CDR3 runs to 11 residues. CDR1 and CDR2 (germline): MDHEN, SYDVKM. CDR3 region: CASSLGEKLFF. Written as DNA, the CDR3 is TGTGCCAGCAGTCTGGGGGAAAAACTGTTTTTT. The entire variable domain, with the rest obtained from reference TRBV28 and TRBJ1-4, is as follows: DVKVTQSSRYLVKRTGEKVFLECVQDMDHENMFWYRQDPGLGLRLIYFSYDVKMKEKGDIPEGYSVSREKKERFSLILESASTNQTSMYLCASSLGEKLFFGSGTQLSVL.

The V gene is TRBV2, the J gene TRBJ2-3; 11 positions agree with TRBD2. Germline loops: CDR1 SNHLY, CDR2 FYNNEI. The trim removed 3 bases at V and 4 bases at J, leaving 9 bases unmatched. The length of the CDR3 is 17 residues. CDR3 in DNA: TGTGCCAGCAGTGAGGGGGTAGCGGGAGGGCGGGCAGATACGCAGTATTTT. It codes for CASSEGVAGGRADTQYF.

The chain employs TRBV28 and TRBJ2-1; 7 bases line up with TRBD2. After removal of 8 bases from V and 0 bases from J, the junction contained 7 bases not matched to a gene. Germline values: CDR1 MDHEN, CDR2 SYDVKM. This CDR3 region has 15 residues. The CDR3 DNA follows: TGTGCCAGCGGTGGGCGGGAGAGCTCCTACAATGAGCAGTTCTTC. Translated: CASGGRESSYNEQFF. Drawing the rest from reference TRBV28 and TRBJ2-1, the complete variable domain is DVKVTQSSRYLVKRTGEKVFLECVQDMDHENMFWYRQDPGLGLRLIYFSYDVKMKEKGDIPEGYSVSREKKERFSLILESASTNQTSMYLCASGGRESSYNEQFFGPGTRLTVL.

The J gene is TRBJ2-7, the V gene TRBV5-1; 7 bases are a match to TRBD2. The CDR3 loop spans 14 amino acids. CDR1 SGHRS and CDR2 YFSETQ come from the germline V gene. V lost 4 bases to trimming and J lost 6 bases; unmatched junction nucleotides: 10. CDR3 loop: CASSGAGVASEQYF. The CDR3 coding sequence is TGCGCCAGCAGCGGGGCGGGGGTTGCCAGCGAGCAGTACTTC.

In its sample, this clone was seen a few times. This chain links TRBV28 with TRBJ2-7; 7 bases match TRBD1. Unmatched junction bases numbered 17, after V lost 6 bases and J lost 6 bases. Germline V gene lookup returns CDR1 MDHEN and CDR2 SYDVKM. This CDR3 is built from 16 residues. The CDR3, as DNA: TGTGCCAGCAGCCCTCGGACAGGCAAGTCTTTTGGCGAGCAGTACTTC. It yields the protein CASSPRTGKSFGEQYF. The full variable domain, with the rest looked up from reference TRBV28 and TRBJ2-7, is DVKVTQSSRYLVKRTGEKVFLECVQDMDHENMFWYRQDPGLGLRLIYFSYDVKMKEKGDIPEGYSVSREKKERFSLILESASTNQTSMYLCASSPRTGKSFGEQYFGPGTRLTVT.

V usage is TRBV18 and J usage is TRBJ1-4; 11 bases agree with TRBD1. The germline CDR1 and CDR2 sequences are KGHSH and LQKENI. V shed 5 bases, J shed 7 bases, and the junction held 3 bases outside the gene matches. The CDR3 runs 14 residues. CDR3 protein: CASSSGQGAEKLFF. The CDR3 DNA is TGTGCCAGCTCATCTGGACAGGGGGCTGAAAAACTGTTTTTT.

This CDR3 is CASRRGQGAREAFF. The CDR3 region has the DNA TGTGCCAGCAGACGAGGACAGGGGGCTAGGGAAGCTTTCTTT. V is TRBV5-4 and J is TRBJ1-1; 11 bases fit TRBD1. This CDR3 has 14 residues. Trimming at V came to 5 bases and at J to 8 bases, leaving 8 bases not matched to a gene. Per the germline V gene, CDR1 is SGHNT and CDR2 is YYREEE (reference sequence).

Judged by abundance, this clone is medium-sized. This chain links TRBV27 with TRBJ1-5; 8 bases line up with TRBD1. V lost 5 bases and J lost 0; bases outside the gene matches: 3. The germline gives CDR1 MNHEY, CDR2 SMNVEV (reference sequence). CDR3 length equals 15 residues. The CDR3 reads CASSQGAGSNQPQHF. The CDR3 DNA reads TGTGCCAGCAGTCAGGGGGCGGGTAGCAATCAGCCCCAGCATTTT.

The chain has TRBV5-6 and TRBJ1-1, with 7 bases that match TRBD1. Germline V gene lookup returns CDR1 SGHDT and CDR2 YYEEEE. This CDR3 is built from 13 residues. The junction had 6 bases not matched to a gene; V was cut back by 4 bases and J by 6 bases. This CDR3 is CASSPGTDPEAFF. The CDR3 bases are TGTGCCAGCAGCCCGGGGACAGACCCTGAAGCTTTCTTT.

The CDR3 loop is CSVERQGAFSGYGYTF. The CDR3 DNA is TGCAGCGTTGAACGTCAGGGGGCTTTCTCGGGCTATGGCTACACCTTC. The chain employs TRBV29-1 and TRBJ1-2; 8 bases match TRBD1. The V and J ends lost 2 bases and 4 bases, in that order; junction bases with no gene match: 12. The CDR3 totals 16 residues. Germline CDR1 and CDR2: SQVTM and ANQGSEA.

This clone was observed a handful of times. The chain uses TRBV7-9 and TRBJ2-7; D uncertain. The CDR3 is 12 residues long. Trimming left V 8 bases short and J 9 bases short, with 17 bases between. Per germline, CDR1 SEHNR and CDR2 FQNEAQ (reference sequence). The CDR3 is CASSSVGLAQYF. In DNA form, the CDR3 reads TGTGCCAGCTCCTCGGTGGGGTTGGCGCAGTACTTC.

The chain has TRBV27 and TRBJ2-5; TRBD2 agrees at 7 bases. V gave up 6 bases and J gave up 7 bases; unmatched junction bases: 8. The length of the CDR3 is 13 residues. The germline V gene has CDR1 MNHEY and CDR2 SMNVEV (reference sequence). The CDR3 is CASRGGSGGTQYF. The CDR3 DNA sequence: TGTGCCAGCAGGGGAGGGTCGGGAGGGACCCAGTACTTC.

The chain has TRBV7-9 and TRBJ1-2; D is unresolved. Trimming took off 5 bases at V and 2 bases at J, with 9 bases between the two ends. Germline V gene data show CDR1 as SEHNR and CDR2 as FQNEAQ (reference sequence). The CDR3 is made up of 13 amino acids. CDR3 sequence reads: CASSLERNYGYTF. The CDR3 nucleotides read TGTGCCAGCAGCCTGGAACGAAACTATGGCTACACCTTC.

This clone turned up a few times. The chain is built from TRBV7-3 and TRBJ2-7; D perhaps matches TRBD2 (5 bases). In germline, CDR1 is SGHTA, CDR2 FQGTGA. The CDR3 extends over 14 amino acids. Between the trimmed V and J ends, which lost 5 bases and 5 bases, there was a span of 16 bases. Here the CDR3 reads CASSPNDYTHEQYF. The CDR3 DNA follows: TGTGCCAGCAGCCCCAATGACTATACCCACGAGCAGTACTTC.

Only one count was recorded for this clone. The V call is TRBV20-1, the J call TRBJ2-7, with D uncertain. Trimming removed 5 bases at V and 1 base at J, with 6 bases between. CDR3 length: 11 amino acids. The germline V gene encodes CDR1 DFQATT and CDR2 SNEGSKA (reference sequence). CDR3 protein: CSALSSYEQYF. The CDR3 nucleotides are TGCAGTGCTCTGTCGTCCTACGAGCAGTACTTC.

The chain joins TRBV14 to TRBJ1-2; D ambiguous. V lost 0 bases and J lost 7, with 6 bases in between. Germline loops: CDR1 SGHDN, CDR2 FVKESK. CDR3 length equals 12 residues. As DNA, the CDR3 is TGTGCCAGCAGCCAAGATCCACGTGGCTACACCTTC. It specifies CASSQDPRGYTF.

This chain links TRBV29-1 with TRBJ2-1; D perhaps matches TRBD2 (7 bases). V lost 3 bases to trimming and J lost 2 bases, with 11 bases between them. In germline, CDR1 is SQVTM, CDR2 ANQGSEA. The CDR3 loop spans 14 amino acids. CDR3 DNA sequence: TGCAGCGTTGAGCCGGGGGGCACCTACAATGAGCAGTTCTTC. Translation: CSVEPGGTYNEQFF.